This T cell receptor (beta chain) was sequenced in a study of cytomegalovirus exposure and HLA in healthy donors. For this clone: Its specificity is unknown.

The PCR had 60 Vbeta and 13 Jbeta primers. Assay: immunoSEQ multiplex PCR; the TCRdb copy retains only in-frame clones and omits some. The table shows fewer than 200,000 clones, with 75% to 85% occurring only once. Findings and caveats of the study: As confirmed in vitro, a few CMV-associated chains were specific for CMV antigens.

The source material was PBMCs. This receptor was obtained from a boy between 10 and 17 years old in good health and CMV-seronegative.

CDR3 bases: TGCGCCAGCAGCTACTATCGTGAGGCCCTAAACGAGCAGTACTTC. This sequence encodes CASSYYREALNEQYF. The V gene is TRBV5-1, the J gene TRBJ2-7; D is undetermined. The length of the CDR3 is 15 residues. Germline V gene sequence: CDR1 SGHRS, CDR2 YFSETQ. Trimming removed 3 bases from V and 5 bases from J, with 18 bases in between.